These 27 T cell receptor beta chains originate from one sample sequenced in a study of T cells in Graves' hyperthyroidism and ophthalmopathy. From RNA transcripts, TCR beta CDR3 regions were amplified. The HTBI primer set drove a first-round RT-PCR of the TCR CDR3. TCRdb analysed the multiplex PCR reads with MiXCR anew, one entry per CDR3 protein. The sample has 560,000 or so distinct CDR3 sequences, less than 20% seen once; the top ten hold 40% to 50%. The sequenced sample consisted of blood. The receptors shown here come from a man aged 40-49 years with Graves' ophthalmopathy.

The V call is TRBV2, the J call TRBJ1-3; the D is unclear. Trimming stripped 7 bases from V and 0 bases from J, with 7 bases between. The germline gives CDR1 SNHLY, CDR2 FYNNEI. There are 13 residues in the CDR3. The CDR3 is CASTPYSGNTIYF. The CDR3 DNA reads TGTGCCAGCACCCCTTACTCTGGAAACACCATATATTTT.

In its sample, this clonotype was seen a few times. This sequence joins TRBV11-2 and TRBJ2-1; 14 positions agree with TRBD2. The V gene end was trimmed by 8 bases and the J gene end by 8 bases; junction bases not matched to a gene: 23. The length of the CDR3 is 20 residues. Germline V gene lookup returns CDR1 SGHAT and CDR2 FQNNGV. Written as DNA, the CDR3 is TGTGCCAGCGGATACCCCCCTACCGGGACTAGCGGGGGTGGGATCGATGAGCAGTTCTTC. As protein: CASGYPPTGTSGGGIDEQFF. The complete variable domain, with remaining parts taken from reference TRBV11-2 and TRBJ2-1, reads EAGVAQSPRYKIIEKRQSVAFWCNPISGHATLYWYQQILGQGPKLLIQFQNNGVVDDSQLPKDRFSAERLKGVDSTLKIQPAKLEDSAVYLCASGYPPTGTSGGGIDEQFFGPGTRLTVL.

The sample holds many counts of this clonotype. The gene calls are TRBV2 and TRBJ1-2; 8 bases are a match to TRBD1. Germline V lookup: CDR1 SNHLY, CDR2 FYNNEI. Germline trimming cut 4 bases from V and 3 bases from J; bases unmatched to any gene: 4. The CDR3 has 14 amino acids. CDR3 sequence reads: CASSAAGGYYGYTF. The DNA of the CDR3 is TGTGCCAGCAGTGCCGCAGGGGGCTACTATGGCTACACCTTC.

The chain carries TRBV7-6 and TRBJ2-5, with a tentative D call TRBD1 (6 bases). Germline CDR1 and CDR2: SGHVS and FNYEAQ. Trimming pared 5 bases from V and 5 bases from J, leaving 15 bases between. CDR3 length equals 14 residues. The CDR3 DNA reads TGTGCCAGCAGCCACACAGGGCAGGGGGAGACCCAGTACTTC. As protein: CASSHTGQGETQYF.

This clonotype was counted only a few times. The V gene is TRBV20-1, the J gene TRBJ1-4; tentatively, D is TRBD1 (6 bases). This CDR3 contains 14 residues. Germline assignment: CDR1 DFQATT and CDR2 SNEGSKA (reference sequence). V lost 5 bases, J lost 3 bases, and 13 bases lay in between. The CDR3: CSALQGPANEKLFF. The CDR3 nucleotides are TGCAGTGCTCTACAGGGTCCGGCTAATGAAAAACTGTTTTTT.

This clonotype was seen more than once but under ten times. The CDR3: CASSRAGTDTQYF. Written as DNA, the CDR3 is TGTGCCAGCAGCAGGGCAGGCACAGATACGCAGTATTTT. The chain carries TRBV7-3 and TRBJ2-3; no definite D call. The CDR3 spans 13 residues. With 5 bases removed from V and 1 base from J, the gap between germline ends came to 7 bases. Germline V gene sequence: CDR1 SGHTA, CDR2 FQGTGA.

Only a few counts were recorded for this clonotype. V usage is TRBV5-1 and J usage is TRBJ2-1; 12 bases are a match to TRBD2. The CDR3 spans 16 residues. CDR1 is SGHRS and CDR2 is YFSETQ in the germline V gene. V shed 3 bases and J 8 bases; nucleotides not matched to a gene: 9. CDR3 region: CASSSGRLAGVDEQFF. In DNA form, the CDR3 reads TGCGCCAGCAGCTCCGGTCGACTAGCGGGAGTAGATGAGCAGTTCTTC.

The table lists this clonotype with many counts. The chain carries TRBV6-1 and TRBJ2-7; TRBD1 agrees at 7 bases. The CDR3 totals 14 residues. Germline values: CDR1 MNHNS, CDR2 SASEGT. The CDR3 region has the DNA TGTGCTATCGTGGGGCCAGGGGGCTCCTACGAGCAGTACTTC. It specifies CAIVGPGGSYEQYF.

This clonotype was seen a few times. The genes are TRBV6-1 and TRBJ1-2, with 8 bases aligning to TRBD1. Germline V gives CDR1 MNHNS, CDR2 SASEGT. V gave up 4 bases and J gave up 4 bases; unmatched junction bases: 11. The CDR3 loop spans 16 amino acids. The CDR3 DNA sequence: TGTGCCAGCAGTGGATCCCCGGACAGGGCGCTCTATGGCTACACCTTC. It translates to CASSGSPDRALYGYTF.

Notes on this clonotype: One end of the junction fails to match germline, which may point to a read error. The chain's CDR3 is CASSQDPGMVYNERFF. CDR3 nucleotide sequence: TGCGCCAGCAGCCAAGACCCGGGAATGGTTTACAATGAGCGGTTCTTC. The V call is TRBV4-3, the J call TRBJ2-1, with D perhaps matching TRBD2 (5 bases). Germline CDR1 reads LGHNA; CDR2 reads YSLEER. The CDR3 length is 16 residues.

The chain is built from TRBV19 and TRBJ1-5, with D maybe TRBD1 (6 bases). Germline CDR1 LNHDA, CDR2 SQIVND (reference sequence). The CDR3 consists of 15 residues. With 5 bases removed from V and 3 bases from J, the gap between germline ends came to 14 bases. DNA for the CDR3: TGTGCCAGTAGTCCCGGACAGCTCTTCAATCAGCCCCAGCATTTT. It translates to CASSPGQLFNQPQHF.

This clonotype was detected ten times or more. The V call is TRBV2, the J call TRBJ2-1; no clear D. The CDR3 sequence is 14 residues long. The germline gives CDR1 SNHLY, CDR2 FYNNEI. Deletions cut 1 base from V and 4 bases from J, with 8 bases between. DNA for the CDR3: TGTGCCAGCAGTGAAGTGGGTATATACAATGAGCAGTTCTTC. It is translated as CASSEVGIYNEQFF.

Notes on this clonotype: Since a much larger clone is just one base distant, this may be a read error. V and J are TRBV6-1 and TRBJ2-7; a possible D gene is TRBD1 (6 bases). In germline, CDR1 is MNHNS, CDR2 SASEGT. The V end was cut by 8 bases, the J end by 6 bases, with 20 bases between. This CDR3 region has 14 residues. CDR3 sequence reads: CASSPLRDTTEQYF. In DNA form, the CDR3 reads TGTGCCAGCTCACCACTCCGGGACACCACCGAGCAGTACTTC.

V gene TRBV15 combines with J gene TRBJ2-2; D is unclear. Trimming stripped 0 bases from V and 7 bases from J, with 12 bases between. The V gene's germline CDR1 is LNHNV and CDR2 YYDKDF (reference sequence). The CDR3 totals 15 residues. In nucleotides, the CDR3 is TGTGCCACCAGCAGAGACTCCCGGATGGGCGGGGAGCTGTTTTTT. Encoded protein: CATSRDSRMGGELFF.

This sequence joins TRBV10-2 and TRBJ1-1; D gene uncertain. CDR1 WSHSY and CDR2 SAAADI come from the germline V gene. The CDR3 is made up of 11 amino acids. The germline V and J ends were trimmed by 3 bases and 7 bases, with 6 bases remaining between them. DNA for the CDR3: TGCGCCAGCAGTGATTACTTTGAAGCTTTCTTT. It encodes CASSDYFEAFF.

This clonotype was detected many times. The chain couples TRBV11-2 to TRBJ1-2; 7 nucleotides align to TRBD1. The CDR3 is 13 amino acids. Germline V gene data show CDR1 as SGHAT and CDR2 as FQNNGV. J gave up 6 bases and V 6 bases, and 7 bases lay outside the gene matches. The CDR3 sequence: CASSLRQGHGYTF. Written as DNA, the CDR3 is TGTGCCAGCAGTCTAAGACAGGGACATGGCTACACCTTC.

The J gene is TRBJ2-7, the V gene TRBV6-2 or TRBV6-3; unclear D gene. The CDR3 runs 13 residues. Deletions cut 8 bases from V and 6 bases from J, with 17 bases between. Germline V gene lookup returns CDR1 MNHEY and CDR2 SVGEGT. DNA for the CDR3: TGTGCCAGCGGGTCGAGTGTTCCAGCCGAGCAGTACTTC. It is translated as CASGSSVPAEQYF.

This rearrangement joins TRBV5-1 to TRBJ2-1; 9 bases are a match to TRBD1. Germline-derived CDR1 and CDR2 are SGHRS and YFSETQ. CDR3 length equals 15 residues. V shed 3 bases and J 7 bases; nucleotides not matched to a gene: 8. The CDR3 DNA reads as TGCGCCAGCAGCTCGGGGGACAGGGCCTCGAATGAGCAGTTCTTC. Residues: CASSSGDRASNEQFF.

The rearrangement uses TRBV27 and TRBJ2-7; 8 bases fit TRBD1. The V gene's germline CDR1 is MNHEY and CDR2 SMNVEV (reference sequence). The length of the CDR3 is 16 residues. V trimming: 0 bases; J trimming: 3 bases; junction bases outside the gene matches: 7. The CDR3 sequence is CASSLSKQGADYEQYF. The CDR3 coding sequence is TGTGCCAGCAGTTTATCGAAGCAGGGGGCAGACTACGAGCAGTACTTC.

There are many counts of this clonotype. V gene TRBV30 combines with J gene TRBJ2-3; TRBD2 agrees at 8 bases. The CDR3 has 14 residues. Germline CDR1 and CDR2: GTSNPN and SVGIG (reference sequence). V trimming: 2 bases; J trimming: 5 bases; junction bases outside the gene matches: 6. The CDR3 sequence is CAWSNGREVDTQYF. CDR3 sequence (DNA): TGTGCCTGGAGTAACGGGAGGGAGGTAGATACGCAGTATTTT.

The chain recombines TRBV28 with TRBJ2-5; D possibly corresponds to TRBD2 (6 bases). V dropped 6 bases and J dropped 0 bases, with 8 bases sitting between them. Germline V lookup: CDR1 MDHEN, CDR2 SYDVKM. The length of the CDR3 is 13 residues. CDR3: CASSWDYQETQYF. CDR3 sequence (DNA): TGTGCCAGCAGCTGGGACTACCAAGAGACCCAGTACTTC.

The chain combines TRBV20-1 with TRBJ2-1, with a possible D match to TRBD2 (7 bases). Germline assignment: CDR1 DFQATT and CDR2 SNEGSKA (reference sequence). The CDR3 is made up of 15 amino acids. The ends were cut back, 4 bases at V and 7 bases at J, with 20 bases in the middle. CDR3: CSAMWGGAVKNEQFF. CDR3 coding DNA: TGCAGTGCTATGTGGGGGGGCGCTGTCAAGAATGAGCAGTTCTTC.

In this sample, this clonotype turned up many times. The chain carries TRBV11-2 and TRBJ2-7, with unresolved D. Trimming took off 0 bases at V and 0 bases at J, with 9 bases between the two ends. Germline loops: CDR1 SGHAT, CDR2 FQNNGV. The CDR3 is made up of 15 amino acids. DNA for the CDR3: TGTGCCAGCAGCTTAGACCGGCCGCTCTCCTACGAGCAGTACTTC. This gives the protein CASSLDRPLSYEQYF.

At least ten counts were recorded for this clonotype. The chain joins TRBV30 to TRBJ2-3; 9 bases are a match to TRBD1. The CDR3 is 14 amino acids. Germline CDR1 is GTSNPN and CDR2 is SVGIG (reference sequence). Trimming at V came to 1 base and at J to 1 base, leaving 0 bases not matched to a gene. CDR3 sequence reads: CAWSGTGGTDTQYF. The CDR3 region has the DNA TGTGCCTGGAGTGGGACAGGGGGCACAGATACGCAGTATTTT.

The V and J genes are TRBV20-1 and TRBJ2-7; D is ambiguous. Germline CDR1 is DFQATT and CDR2 is SNEGSKA (reference sequence). CDR3 length: 11 amino acids. V was trimmed by 3 bases and J by 4 bases, leaving 7 bases between them. This CDR3 reads CSASFTYEQYF. DNA of the CDR3: TGCAGTGCTAGCTTCACTTACGAGCAGTACTTC.

The chain links TRBV2 to TRBJ1-5; D may be TRBD1 (5 bases). The CDR3 length is 14 residues. Per the germline V gene, CDR1 is SNHLY and CDR2 is FYNNEI. Trimming stripped 6 bases from V and 0 bases from J, with 9 bases between. In DNA form, the CDR3 reads TGTGCCAGCAGGATGGACACTAGCAATCAGCCCCAGCATTTT. Translated: CASRMDTSNQPQHF.

This clonotype was observed a few times. A much larger clone lies a single base off, so this may be a read error. CDR3 in DNA: TGTGCCAGCAGCTTGCAGGAAGGAGGCACTGAAGCTTTCTTT. Its protein product is CASSLQEGGTEAFF. The V and J genes are TRBV7-9 and TRBJ1-1; no clear D gene. V lost 3 bases to trimming and J lost 4 bases, with 12 bases between them. The CDR3 has 14 residues. CDR1 is SEHNR and CDR2 is FQNEAQ in the germline V gene (reference sequence).